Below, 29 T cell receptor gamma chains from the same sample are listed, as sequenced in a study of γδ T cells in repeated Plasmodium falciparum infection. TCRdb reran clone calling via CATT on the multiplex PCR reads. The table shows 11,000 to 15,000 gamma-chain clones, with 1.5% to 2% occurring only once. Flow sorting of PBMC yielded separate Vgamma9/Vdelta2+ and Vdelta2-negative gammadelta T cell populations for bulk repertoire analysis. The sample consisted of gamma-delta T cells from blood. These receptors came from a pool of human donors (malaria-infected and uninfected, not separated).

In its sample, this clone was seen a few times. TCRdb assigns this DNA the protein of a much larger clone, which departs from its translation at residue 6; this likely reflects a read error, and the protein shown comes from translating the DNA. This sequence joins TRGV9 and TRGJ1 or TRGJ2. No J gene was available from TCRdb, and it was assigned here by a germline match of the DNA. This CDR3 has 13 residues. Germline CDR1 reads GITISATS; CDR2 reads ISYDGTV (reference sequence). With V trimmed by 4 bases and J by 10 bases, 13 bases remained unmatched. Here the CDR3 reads CALWDSRLRKKLF. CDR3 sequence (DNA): TGTGCCTTGTGGGATTCACGCTTGCGGAAGAAACTCTTT.

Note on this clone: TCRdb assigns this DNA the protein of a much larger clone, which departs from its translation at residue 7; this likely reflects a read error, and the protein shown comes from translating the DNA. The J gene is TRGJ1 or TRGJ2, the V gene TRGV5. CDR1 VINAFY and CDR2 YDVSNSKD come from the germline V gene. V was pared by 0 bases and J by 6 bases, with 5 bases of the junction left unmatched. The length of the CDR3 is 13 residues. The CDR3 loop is CATWDRTCYKKLF. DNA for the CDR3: TGTGCCACCTGGGACAGGACGTGTTATAAGAAACTCTTT.

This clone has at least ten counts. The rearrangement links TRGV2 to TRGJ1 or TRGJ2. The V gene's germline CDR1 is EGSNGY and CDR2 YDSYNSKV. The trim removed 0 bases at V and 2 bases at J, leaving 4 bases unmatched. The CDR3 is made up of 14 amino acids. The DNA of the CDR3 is TGTGCCACCTGGGACGGGCTGGATTATTATAAGAAACTCTTT. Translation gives CATWDGLDYYKKLF.

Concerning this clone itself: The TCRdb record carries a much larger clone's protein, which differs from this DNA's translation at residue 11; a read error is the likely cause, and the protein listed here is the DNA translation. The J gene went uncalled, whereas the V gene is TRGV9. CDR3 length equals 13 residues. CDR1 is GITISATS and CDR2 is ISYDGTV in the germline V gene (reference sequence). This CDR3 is CALWEAAYYKELF. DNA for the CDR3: TGTGCCTTGTGGGAGGCGGCTTATTATAAGGAACTCTTT.

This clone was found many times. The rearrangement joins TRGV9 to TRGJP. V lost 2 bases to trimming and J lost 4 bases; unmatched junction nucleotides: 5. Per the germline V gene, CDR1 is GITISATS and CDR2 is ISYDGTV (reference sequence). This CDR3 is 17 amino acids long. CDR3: CALWEAKQELGKKIKVF. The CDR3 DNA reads TGTGCCTTGTGGGAGGCTAAACAAGAGTTGGGCAAAAAAATCAAGGTATTT.

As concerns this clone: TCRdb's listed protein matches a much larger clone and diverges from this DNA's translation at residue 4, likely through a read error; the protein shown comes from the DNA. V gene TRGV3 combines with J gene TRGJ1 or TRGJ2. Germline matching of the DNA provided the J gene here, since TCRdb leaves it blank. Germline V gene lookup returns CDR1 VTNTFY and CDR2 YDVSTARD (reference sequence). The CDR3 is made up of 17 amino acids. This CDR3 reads CATRDTLGFGYYYKKLF. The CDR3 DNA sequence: TGTGCCACCCGGGACACACTCGGATTTGGGTATTATTATAAGAAACTCTTT.

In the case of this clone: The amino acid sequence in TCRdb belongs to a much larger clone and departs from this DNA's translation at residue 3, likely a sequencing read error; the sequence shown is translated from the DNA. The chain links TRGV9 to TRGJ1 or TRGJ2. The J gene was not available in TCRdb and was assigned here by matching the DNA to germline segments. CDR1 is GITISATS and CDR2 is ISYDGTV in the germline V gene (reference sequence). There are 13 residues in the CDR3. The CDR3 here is CAMWDPLSSKKLF. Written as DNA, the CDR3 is TGTGCCATGTGGGACCCCCTATCTTCAAAGAAACTCTTT.

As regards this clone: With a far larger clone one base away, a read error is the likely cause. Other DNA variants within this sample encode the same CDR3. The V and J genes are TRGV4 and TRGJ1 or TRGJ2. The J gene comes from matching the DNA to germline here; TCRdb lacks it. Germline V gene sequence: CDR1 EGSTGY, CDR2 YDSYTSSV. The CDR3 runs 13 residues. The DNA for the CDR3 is TGTGCCACTTGGGATGGGCATTACTGTAAGAAACTCTTT. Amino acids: CATWDGHYCKKLF.

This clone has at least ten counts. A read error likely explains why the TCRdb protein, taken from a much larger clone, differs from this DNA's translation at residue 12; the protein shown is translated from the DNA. CDR3 in DNA: TGTGCCTTGTGGGCGACTGAGTTGGGCAAAAAAAGCAAGGTATTT. The encoded protein is CALWATELGKKSKVF. The rearrangement joins TRGV9 to TRGJP. TCRdb supplies no J gene; here it was assigned by aligning the nucleotide sequence to germline. The germline V gene encodes CDR1 GITISATS and CDR2 ISYDGTV (reference sequence). The CDR3 is made up of 15 amino acids.

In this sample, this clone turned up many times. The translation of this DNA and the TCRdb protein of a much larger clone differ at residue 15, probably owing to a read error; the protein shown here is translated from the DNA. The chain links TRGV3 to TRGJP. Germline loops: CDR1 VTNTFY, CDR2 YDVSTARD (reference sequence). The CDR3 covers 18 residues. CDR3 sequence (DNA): TGTGCCACCTGGGACGTGTCAACGCAAGAGTTGGGCAAAAAAAGCAAGGTATTT. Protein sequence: CATWDVSTQELGKKSKVF.

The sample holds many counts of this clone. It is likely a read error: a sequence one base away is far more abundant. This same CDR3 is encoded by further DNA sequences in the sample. As DNA, the CDR3 is TGTGCCACCTGGGATGGGTACCCTCCAGTTTATTATAAGAAGCTCTTT. Amino acid sequence: CATWDGYPPVYYKKLF. This chain uses TRGV4 with TRGJ1 or TRGJ2. The CDR3 extends over 16 amino acids. CDR1 is EGSTGY and CDR2 is YDSYTSSV in the germline V gene.

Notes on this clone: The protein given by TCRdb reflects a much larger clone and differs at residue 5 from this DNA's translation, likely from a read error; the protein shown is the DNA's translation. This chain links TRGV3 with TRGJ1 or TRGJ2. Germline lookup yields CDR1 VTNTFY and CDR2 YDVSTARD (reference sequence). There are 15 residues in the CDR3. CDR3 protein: CATWGRRARYYKKLF. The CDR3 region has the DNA TGTGCCACCTGGGGCAGGCGTGCGAGATATTATAAGAAACTCTTT.

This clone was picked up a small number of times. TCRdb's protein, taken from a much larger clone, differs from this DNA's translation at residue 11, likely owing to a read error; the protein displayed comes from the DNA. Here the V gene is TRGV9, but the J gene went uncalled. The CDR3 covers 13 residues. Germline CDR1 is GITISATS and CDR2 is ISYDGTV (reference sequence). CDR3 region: CALWEVRGDKRLF. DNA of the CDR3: TGTGCCTTGTGGGAGGTGAGGGGGGATAAGAGACTCTTT.

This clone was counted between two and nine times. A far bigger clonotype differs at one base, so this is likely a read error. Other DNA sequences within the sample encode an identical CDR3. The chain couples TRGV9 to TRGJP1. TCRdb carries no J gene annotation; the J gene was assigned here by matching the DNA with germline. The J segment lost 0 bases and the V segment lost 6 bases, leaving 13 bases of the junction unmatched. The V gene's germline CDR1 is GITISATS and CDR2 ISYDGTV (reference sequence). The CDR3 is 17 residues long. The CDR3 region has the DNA TGTGCCTTGTGGATCAAATTCCCCCATACCACTGGTTGGTTCAAGATATTT. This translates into CALWIKFPHTTGWFKIF.

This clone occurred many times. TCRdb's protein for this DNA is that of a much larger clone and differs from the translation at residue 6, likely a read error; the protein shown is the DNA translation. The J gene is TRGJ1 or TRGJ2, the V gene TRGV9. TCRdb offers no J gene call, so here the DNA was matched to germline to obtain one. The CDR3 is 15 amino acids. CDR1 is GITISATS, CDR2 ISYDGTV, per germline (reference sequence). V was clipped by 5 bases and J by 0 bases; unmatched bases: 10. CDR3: CALWVCISNYYKKLF. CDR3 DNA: TGTGCCTTGTGGGTATGCATATCGAATTATTATAAGAAACTCTTT.

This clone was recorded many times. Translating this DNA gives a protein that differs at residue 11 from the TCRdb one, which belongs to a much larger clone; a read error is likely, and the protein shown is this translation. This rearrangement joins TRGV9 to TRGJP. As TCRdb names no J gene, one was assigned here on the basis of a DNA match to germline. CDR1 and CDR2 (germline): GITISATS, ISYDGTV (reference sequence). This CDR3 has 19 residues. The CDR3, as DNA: TGTGCCTTGTGGGAGGGAACCAAATTACAAGGGTTGGGCAAAAAAATCAAGGTATTT. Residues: CALWEGTKLQGLGKKIKVF.

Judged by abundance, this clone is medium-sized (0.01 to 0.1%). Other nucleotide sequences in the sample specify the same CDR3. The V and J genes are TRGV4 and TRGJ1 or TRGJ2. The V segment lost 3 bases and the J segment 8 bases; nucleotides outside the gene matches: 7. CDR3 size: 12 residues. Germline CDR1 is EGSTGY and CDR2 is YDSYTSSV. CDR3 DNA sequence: TGTGCCACCTGGGATTGCGTTAATAAGAAACTCTTT. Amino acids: CATWDCVNKKLF.

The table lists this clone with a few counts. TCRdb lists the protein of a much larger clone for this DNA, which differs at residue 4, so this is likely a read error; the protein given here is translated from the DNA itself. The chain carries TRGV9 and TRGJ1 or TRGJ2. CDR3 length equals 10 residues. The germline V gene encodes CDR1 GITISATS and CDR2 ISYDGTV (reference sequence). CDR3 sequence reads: CALGENEKLF. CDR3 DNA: TGTGCCTTGGGGGAGAATGAGAAACTCTTT.

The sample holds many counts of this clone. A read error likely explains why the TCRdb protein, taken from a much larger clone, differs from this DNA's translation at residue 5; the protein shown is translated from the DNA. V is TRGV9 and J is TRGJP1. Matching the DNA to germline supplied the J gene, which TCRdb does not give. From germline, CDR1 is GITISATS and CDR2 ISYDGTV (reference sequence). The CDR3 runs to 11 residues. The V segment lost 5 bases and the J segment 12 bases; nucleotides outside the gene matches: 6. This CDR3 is CALWGTGFKIF. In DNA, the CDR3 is TGTGCCTTGTGGGGGACAGGGTTCAAGATATTT.

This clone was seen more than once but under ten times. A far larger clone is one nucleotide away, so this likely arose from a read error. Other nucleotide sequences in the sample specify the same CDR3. CDR3 loop: CALWVKELGKKIKVF. The CDR3 DNA reads as TGTGCCTTGTGGGTCAAAGAGTTGGGCAAAAAAATCAAGGTGTTT. The V gene is given as TRGV9, and no J gene call is available. This CDR3 spans 15 amino acids. The V gene's germline CDR1 is GITISATS and CDR2 ISYDGTV (reference sequence).

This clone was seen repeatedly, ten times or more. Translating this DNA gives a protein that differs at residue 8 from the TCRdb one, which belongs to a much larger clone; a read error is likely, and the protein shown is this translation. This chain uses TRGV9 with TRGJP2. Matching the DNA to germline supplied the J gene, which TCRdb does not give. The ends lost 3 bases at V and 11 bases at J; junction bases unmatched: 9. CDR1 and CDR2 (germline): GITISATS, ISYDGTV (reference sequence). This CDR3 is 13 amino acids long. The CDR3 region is CALWEPGVWIKTF. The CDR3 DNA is TGTGCCTTGTGGGAGCCGGGGGTATGGATCAAGACGTTT.

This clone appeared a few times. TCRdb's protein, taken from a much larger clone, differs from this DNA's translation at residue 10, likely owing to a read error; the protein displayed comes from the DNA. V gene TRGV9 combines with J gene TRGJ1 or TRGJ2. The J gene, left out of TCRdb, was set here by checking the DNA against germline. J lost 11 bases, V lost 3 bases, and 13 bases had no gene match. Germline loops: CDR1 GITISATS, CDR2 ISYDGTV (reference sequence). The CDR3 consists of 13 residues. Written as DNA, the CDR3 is TGTGCCTTGTGGGAGTTTAGGCGACTTGAGAAACTCTTT. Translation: CALWEFRRLEKLF.

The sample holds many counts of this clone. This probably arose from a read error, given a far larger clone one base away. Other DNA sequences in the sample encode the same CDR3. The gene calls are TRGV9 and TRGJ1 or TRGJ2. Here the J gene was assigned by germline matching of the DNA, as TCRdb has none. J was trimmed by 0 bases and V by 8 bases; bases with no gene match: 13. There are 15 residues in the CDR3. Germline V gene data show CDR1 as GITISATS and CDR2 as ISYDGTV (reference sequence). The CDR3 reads CALYLYSSNYYKKLF. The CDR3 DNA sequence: TGTGCCTTGTACCTCTATTCTTCGAATTATTATAAGAAACTCTTT.

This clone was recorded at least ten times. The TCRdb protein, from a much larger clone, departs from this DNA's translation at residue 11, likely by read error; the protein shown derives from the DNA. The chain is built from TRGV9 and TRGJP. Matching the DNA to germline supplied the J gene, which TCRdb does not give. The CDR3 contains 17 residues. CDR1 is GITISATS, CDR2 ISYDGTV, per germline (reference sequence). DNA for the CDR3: TGTGCCTTGTGGGAGGACGAACCAGAGTTGAGCAAAAAAATCAAGGTATTT. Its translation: CALWEDEPELSKKIKVF.

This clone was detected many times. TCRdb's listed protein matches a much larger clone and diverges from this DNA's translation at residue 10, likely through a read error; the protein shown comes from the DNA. CDR3 amino acids: CALWEENYYRKLF. CDR3 nucleotides: TGTGCCTTGTGGGAGGAGAATTATTATAGGAAACTCTTT. The chain recombines TRGV9 with TRGJ1 or TRGJ2. This CDR3 contains 13 residues. From germline, CDR1 is GITISATS and CDR2 ISYDGTV (reference sequence).

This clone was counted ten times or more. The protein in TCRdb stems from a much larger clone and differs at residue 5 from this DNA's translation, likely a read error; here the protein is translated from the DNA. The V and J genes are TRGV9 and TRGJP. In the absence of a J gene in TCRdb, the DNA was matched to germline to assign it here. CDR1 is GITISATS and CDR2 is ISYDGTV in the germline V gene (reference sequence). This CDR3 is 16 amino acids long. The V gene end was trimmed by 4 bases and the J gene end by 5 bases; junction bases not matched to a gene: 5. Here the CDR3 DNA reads TGTGCCTTGTGGGACAGTAAAGAGTTGGGCAAAAAAATCAAGGTATTT. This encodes CALWDSKELGKKIKVF.

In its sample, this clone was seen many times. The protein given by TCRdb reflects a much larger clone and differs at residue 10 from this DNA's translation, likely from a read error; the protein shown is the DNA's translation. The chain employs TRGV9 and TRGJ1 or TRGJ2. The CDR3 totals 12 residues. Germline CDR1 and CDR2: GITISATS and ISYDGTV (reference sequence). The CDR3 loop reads CALWEVRYKELF. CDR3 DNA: TGTGCCTTGTGGGAGGTACGCTATAAGGAACTCTTT.

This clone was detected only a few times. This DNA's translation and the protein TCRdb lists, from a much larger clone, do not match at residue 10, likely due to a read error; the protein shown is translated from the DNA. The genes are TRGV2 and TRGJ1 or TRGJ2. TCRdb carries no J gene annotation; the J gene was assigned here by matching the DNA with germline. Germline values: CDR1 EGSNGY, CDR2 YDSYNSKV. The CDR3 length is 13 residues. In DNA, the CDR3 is TGTGCCACCTGGGACGGGCCCAATTATGAGAAACTCTTT. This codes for CATWDGPNYEKLF.

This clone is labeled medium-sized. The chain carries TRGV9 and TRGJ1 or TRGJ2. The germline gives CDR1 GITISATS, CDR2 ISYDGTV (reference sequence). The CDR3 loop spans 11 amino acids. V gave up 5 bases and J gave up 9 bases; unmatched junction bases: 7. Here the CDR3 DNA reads TGTGCCTTGTGGGTTTGCCCTAAGAAACTCTTT. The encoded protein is CALWVCPKKLF.